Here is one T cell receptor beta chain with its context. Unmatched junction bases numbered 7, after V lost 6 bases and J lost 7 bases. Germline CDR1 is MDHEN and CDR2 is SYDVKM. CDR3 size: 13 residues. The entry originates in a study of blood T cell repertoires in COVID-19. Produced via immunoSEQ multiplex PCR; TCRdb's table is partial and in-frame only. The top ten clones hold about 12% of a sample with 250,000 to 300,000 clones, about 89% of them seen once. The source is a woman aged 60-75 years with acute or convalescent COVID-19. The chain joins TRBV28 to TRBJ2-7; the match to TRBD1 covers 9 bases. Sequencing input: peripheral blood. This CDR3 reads CASRGTGLREQYF. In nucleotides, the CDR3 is TGTGCCAGCAGGGGGACAGGGCTTAGGGAGCAGTACTTC.